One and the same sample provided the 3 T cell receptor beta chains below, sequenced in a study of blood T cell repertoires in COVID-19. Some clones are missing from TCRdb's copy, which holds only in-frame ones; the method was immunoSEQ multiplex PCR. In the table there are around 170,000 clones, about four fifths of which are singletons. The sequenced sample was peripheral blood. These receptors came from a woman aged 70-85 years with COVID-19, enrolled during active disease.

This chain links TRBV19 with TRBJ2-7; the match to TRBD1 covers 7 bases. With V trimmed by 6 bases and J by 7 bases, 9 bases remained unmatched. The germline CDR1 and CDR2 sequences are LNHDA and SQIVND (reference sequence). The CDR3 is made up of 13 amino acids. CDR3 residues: CASSSTGLGEQYF. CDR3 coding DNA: TGTGCCAGTAGCTCGACAGGGCTCGGGGAGCAGTACTTC.

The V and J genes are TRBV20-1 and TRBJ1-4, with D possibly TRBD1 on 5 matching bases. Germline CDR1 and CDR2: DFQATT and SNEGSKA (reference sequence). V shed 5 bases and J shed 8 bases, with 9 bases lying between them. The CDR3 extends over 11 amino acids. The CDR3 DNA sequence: TGCAGTGCTCCACAGGCGGAAAAACTGTTTTTT. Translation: CSAPQAEKLFF.

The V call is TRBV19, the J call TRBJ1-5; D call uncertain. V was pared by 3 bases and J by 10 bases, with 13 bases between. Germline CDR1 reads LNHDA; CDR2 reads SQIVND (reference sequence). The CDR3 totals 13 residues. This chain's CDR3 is CASSMEVDLPQHF. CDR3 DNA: TGTGCCAGTAGTATGGAGGTTGATTTACCCCAGCATTTT.